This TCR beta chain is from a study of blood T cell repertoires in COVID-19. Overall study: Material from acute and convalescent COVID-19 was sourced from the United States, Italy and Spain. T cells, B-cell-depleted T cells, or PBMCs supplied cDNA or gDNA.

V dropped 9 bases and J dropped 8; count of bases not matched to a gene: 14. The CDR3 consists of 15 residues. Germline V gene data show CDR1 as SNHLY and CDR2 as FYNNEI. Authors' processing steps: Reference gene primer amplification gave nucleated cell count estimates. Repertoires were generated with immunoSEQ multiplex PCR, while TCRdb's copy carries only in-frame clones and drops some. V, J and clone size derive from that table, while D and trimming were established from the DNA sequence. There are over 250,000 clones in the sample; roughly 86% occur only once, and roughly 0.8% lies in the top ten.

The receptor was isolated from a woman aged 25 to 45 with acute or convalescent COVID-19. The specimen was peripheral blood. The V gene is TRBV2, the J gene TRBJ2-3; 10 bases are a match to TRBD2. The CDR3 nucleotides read TGTGCCAGGAGCGTTGGAGCGGGAGGGCCGGGTACGCAGTATTTT. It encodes CARSVGAGGPGTQYF.